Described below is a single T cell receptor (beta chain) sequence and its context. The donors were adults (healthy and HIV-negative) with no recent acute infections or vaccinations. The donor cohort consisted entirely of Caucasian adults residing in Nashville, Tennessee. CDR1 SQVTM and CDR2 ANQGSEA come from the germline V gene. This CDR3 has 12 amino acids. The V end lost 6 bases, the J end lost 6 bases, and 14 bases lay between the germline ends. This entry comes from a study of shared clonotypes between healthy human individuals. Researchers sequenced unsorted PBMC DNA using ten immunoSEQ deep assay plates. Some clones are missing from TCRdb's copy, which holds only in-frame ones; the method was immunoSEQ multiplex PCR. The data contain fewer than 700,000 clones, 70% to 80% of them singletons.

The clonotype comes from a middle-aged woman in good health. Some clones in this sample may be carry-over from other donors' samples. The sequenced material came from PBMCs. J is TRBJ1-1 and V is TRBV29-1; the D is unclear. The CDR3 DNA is TGCAGCGTCCTAGGGAGTTTCGCTGAAGCTTTCTTT. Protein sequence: CSVLGSFAEAFF.